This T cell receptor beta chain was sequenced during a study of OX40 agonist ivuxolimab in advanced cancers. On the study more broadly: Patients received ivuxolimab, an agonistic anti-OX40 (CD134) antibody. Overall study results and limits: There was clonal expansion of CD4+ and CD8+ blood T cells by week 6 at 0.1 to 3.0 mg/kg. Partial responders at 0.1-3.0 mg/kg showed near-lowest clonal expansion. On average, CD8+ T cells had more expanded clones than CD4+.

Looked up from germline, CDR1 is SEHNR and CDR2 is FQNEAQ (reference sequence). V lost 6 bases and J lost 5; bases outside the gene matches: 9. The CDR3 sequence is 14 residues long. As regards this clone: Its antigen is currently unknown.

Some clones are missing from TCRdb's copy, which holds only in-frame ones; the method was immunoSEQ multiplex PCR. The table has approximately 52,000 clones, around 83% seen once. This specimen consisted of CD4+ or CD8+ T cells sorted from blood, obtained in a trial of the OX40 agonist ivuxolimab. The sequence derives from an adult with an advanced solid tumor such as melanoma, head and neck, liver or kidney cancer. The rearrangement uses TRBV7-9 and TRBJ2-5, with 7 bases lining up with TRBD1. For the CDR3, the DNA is TGTGCCAGCAGTTTACTAGACAGGGAGGAGACCCAGTACTTC. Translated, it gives CASSLLDREETQYF. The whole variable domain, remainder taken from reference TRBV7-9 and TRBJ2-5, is DTGVSQNPRHKITKRGQNVTFRCDPISEHNRLYWYRQTLGQGPEFLTYFQNEAQLEKSRLLSDRFSAERPKGSFSTLEIQRTEQGDSAMYLCASSLLDREETQYFGPGTRLLVL.